One sample yielded the 22 T cell receptor beta chains listed below, sequenced in a study of T cells after yellow fever vaccination. Each CDR3 protein is one row after TCRdb ran MiXCR on the 5' RACE reads. The repertoire has about 340,000 distinct CDR3 sequences, 8% to 10% of them found once; the top ten carry approximately 19%. Sequencing used PBMCs, obtained on the day of the first yellow fever vaccination. The receptors shown here come from a young man who received the YFV17D yellow fever vaccine.

This clonotype was recorded many times. The chain combines TRBV27 with TRBJ2-3, with no clear D. The ends were cut back, 6 bases at V and 2 bases at J, with 15 bases in the middle. The germline gives CDR1 MNHEY, CDR2 SMNVEV (reference sequence). This CDR3 has 15 residues. The CDR3 spells CASSLQLGFTDTQYF. CDR3 nucleotide sequence: TGTGCCAGCAGCCTCCAGTTGGGTTTCACAGATACGCAGTATTTT.

This CDR3 reads CASSGTGGYGQPQHF. Written as DNA, the CDR3 is TGTGCCAGTAGTGGGACAGGGGGCTACGGTCAGCCCCAGCATTTT. The chain combines TRBV19 with TRBJ1-5, with TRBD1 matching 12 bases. Germline CDR1 is LNHDA and CDR2 is SQIVND (reference sequence). The J segment lost 6 bases and the V segment lost 5 bases, leaving 5 bases of the junction unmatched. The CDR3 runs to 15 residues.

The J gene is TRBJ2-3, the V gene TRBV29-1; no firm D call. The germline V and J ends were trimmed by 1 base and 6 bases, with 8 bases remaining between them. Germline V gives CDR1 SQVTM, CDR2 ANQGSEA. This CDR3 has 12 residues. CDR3: CSVEVAGDTQYF. The CDR3 DNA follows: TGCAGCGTTGAAGTTGCCGGGGATACGCAGTATTTT.

The V gene is TRBV20-1, the J gene TRBJ1-2; TRBD1 matches 7 bases. Germline CDR1 reads DFQATT; CDR2 reads SNEGSKA (reference sequence). The CDR3 totals 14 residues. V was clipped by 3 bases and J by 4 bases; unmatched bases: 8. CDR3 DNA sequence: TGCAGTGCTAGGGACAGGCGGGGGTTCTATGGCTACACCTTC. Protein product: CSARDRRGFYGYTF.

This clonotype was seen more than once but under ten times. The gene calls are TRBV12-5 and TRBJ2-1; D is perhaps TRBD1 or TRBD2 (5 bases each). The CDR3 totals 15 residues. Germline-derived CDR1 and CDR2 are LGHNT and FRNRAP. Trimming left V 7 bases short and J 3 bases short, with 16 bases between. CDR3 coding DNA: TGTGCTAGTGCCGACGTCCGGGACGGCTACAATGAGCAGTTCTTC. Translated: CASADVRDGYNEQFF.

Comments on this clonotype: A much more abundant neighbour one base away suggests this may be a read error. The chain employs TRBV20-1 and TRBJ2-1, with D tentatively TRBD1 (6 bases). CDR1 DFQATT and CDR2 SNEGSKA come from the germline V gene (reference sequence). The CDR3 has 16 amino acids. CDR3 loop: CCARGTGHHSYNEQFF. The DNA of the CDR3 is TGCTGTGCTAGAGGCACAGGGCACCACTCCTACAATGAGCAGTTCTTC.

The chain combines TRBV5-6 with TRBJ1-2; 9 bases align to TRBD1. The germline gives CDR1 SGHDT, CDR2 YYEEEE. Trimming removed 1 base from V and 10 bases from J; junction bases left unmatched: 2. This CDR3 region has 12 residues. The CDR3 loop reads CASSLRDRDYTF. The CDR3 nucleotides are TGTGCCAGCAGCTTGAGGGACAGGGACTACACCTTC. The full variable domain, rest sourced from reference TRBV5-6 and TRBJ1-2, is DAGVTQSPTHLIKTRGQQVTLRCSPKSGHDTVSWYQQALGQGPQFIFQYYEEEERQRGNFPDRFSGHQFPNYSSELNVNALLLGDSALYLCASSLRDRDYTFGSGTRLTVV.

This clonotype was counted between two and nine times. This chain uses TRBV12-3 or TRBV12-4 with TRBJ2-6; no clear D. The V end lost 3 bases, the J end lost 2 bases, and 5 bases lay between the germline ends. The CDR3 totals 14 residues. The CDR3 coding sequence is TGTGCCAGCAGTTTCCAGGCTGGGGCCAACGTCCTGACTTTC. This encodes CASSFQAGANVLTF.

This clonotype was seen ten or more times. V gene TRBV24-1 combines with J gene TRBJ2-3, with D uncertain. The CDR3 covers 14 residues. In germline, CDR1 is KGHDR, CDR2 SFDVKD. Trimming removed 3 bases at V and 4 bases at J, with 10 bases between. The CDR3 DNA sequence: TGTGCCACCAGTGATCAGGTGGATCCAGATACGCAGTATTTT. It translates to CATSDQVDPDTQYF.

The rearrangement joins TRBV6-5 to TRBJ2-7; 10 bases line up with TRBD2. Germline CDR1 is MNHEY and CDR2 is SVGAGI. V shed 2 bases, J shed 2 bases, and the junction held 6 bases outside the gene matches. The length of the CDR3 is 16 residues. This chain's CDR3 is CASSYGSGGSTYEQYV. CDR3 DNA sequence: TGTGCCAGCAGTTACGGTAGCGGGGGGTCCACCTACGAGCAGTACGTC.

The J gene is TRBJ2-4, the V gene TRBV12-3 or TRBV12-4; D is perhaps TRBD1 (6 bases). This CDR3 has 18 amino acids. V gave up 11 bases and J gave up 0 bases, with 26 bases separating them. The CDR3 spells CAFSFSPGQILAKNIQYF. CDR3 bases: TGTGCCTTCAGTTTCTCTCCGGGACAAATCTTAGCCAAAAACATTCAGTACTTC.

This clonotype was seen more than once but under ten times. This rearrangement joins TRBV2 to TRBJ1-2, with 11 bases fitting TRBD1. From germline, CDR1 is SNHLY and CDR2 FYNNEI. The CDR3 contains 16 residues. Trimming took 3 bases from V and 3 from J; bases not matched to a gene: 6. The DNA for the CDR3 is TGTGCCAGCAGTGAGCGGGGGACAGGGGGTGACTATGGCTACACCTTC. Amino acids: CASSERGTGGDYGYTF.

This sequence joins TRBV4-1 and TRBJ2-7; D not resolved. CDR3 length: 14 amino acids. Germline assignment: CDR1 MGHRA and CDR2 YSYEKL. V was clipped by 3 bases and J by 2 bases, with 11 bases between them. The CDR3 here is CASSQWRRPYEQYF. In DNA form, the CDR3 reads TGCGCCAGCAGCCAGTGGCGAAGGCCCTACGAGCAGTACTTC.

This clonotype was detected ten times or more. This rearrangement joins TRBV6-1 to TRBJ1-5; 7 nucleotides agree with TRBD1. Germline V gene sequence: CDR1 MNHNS, CDR2 SASEGT. The junction had 8 bases not matched to a gene; V was cut back by 6 bases and J by 6 bases. The CDR3 is made up of 14 amino acids. The CDR3 DNA reads as TGTGCCAGCAGCGCAGACAGGGTGGGTCAGCCCCAGCATTTT. Its translation is CASSADRVGQPQHF.

The chain combines TRBV7-2 with TRBJ2-7; D ambiguous. The germline V and J ends were trimmed by 1 base and 5 bases, with 9 bases remaining between them. Germline CDR1 reads SGHTA; CDR2 reads FQGNSA. The CDR3 totals 13 residues. DNA for the CDR3: TGTGCCAGCAGCTTAGTGCTAGGGAACGAGCAGTACTTC. It is translated as CASSLVLGNEQYF.

This chain links TRBV5-1 with TRBJ2-7, with D possibly being TRBD1 or TRBD2 (6 bases each). Germline V CDR1 and CDR2: SGHRS, YFSETQ. The CDR3 runs to 15 residues. V was cut by 3 bases and J by 2 bases, with 15 bases left in between. DNA for the CDR3: TGCGCCAGCAGCTATCTCCCGGGGGCCGCCTACGAGCAGTACGTC. It codes for CASSYLPGAAYEQYV.

The chain combines TRBV30 with TRBJ1-2; TRBD1 matches 8 bases. There are 14 residues in the CDR3. Looked up from germline, CDR1 is GTSNPN and CDR2 is SVGIG (reference sequence). The trim removed 0 bases at V and 3 bases at J, leaving 3 bases unmatched. The CDR3 reads CAWSVYRGYYGYTF. CDR3 sequence (DNA): TGTGCCTGGAGTGTCTACAGGGGGTACTATGGCTACACCTTC.

This clonotype came up a few times. The chain joins TRBV20-1 to TRBJ2-7, with 8 bases matching TRBD1. After removal of 5 bases from V and 4 bases from J, the junction contained 13 bases not matched to a gene. Germline V gene data show CDR1 as DFQATT and CDR2 as SNEGSKA (reference sequence). The CDR3 runs to 15 residues. The CDR3 sequence is CSADGQGPPCYEQYF. The DNA of the CDR3 is TGCAGTGCTGATGGACAGGGACCTCCGTGTTACGAGCAGTACTTC.

The chain carries TRBV20-1 and TRBJ1-2; D is perhaps TRBD1 (5 bases). Trimming removed 3 bases at V and 4 bases at J, with 9 bases between. The CDR3 covers 12 residues. Per the germline V gene, CDR1 is DFQATT and CDR2 is SNEGSKA (reference sequence). CDR3 sequence: CSASVGTYGYTF. As DNA, the CDR3 is TGCAGTGCTAGTGTCGGGACCTATGGCTACACCTTC.

V gene TRBV5-1 combines with J gene TRBJ2-2, with 14 positions matching TRBD2. This CDR3 has 16 amino acids. Germline CDR1 is SGHRS and CDR2 is YFSETQ. The J segment lost 6 bases and the V segment lost 4 bases, leaving 5 bases of the junction unmatched. The CDR3 region is CASSPRLAGGPGELFF. CDR3 sequence (DNA): TGCGCCAGCAGCCCGCGACTAGCGGGGGGGCCCGGGGAGCTGTTTTTT.

Ten or more counts support this clonotype. The chain has TRBV12-3 or TRBV12-4 and TRBJ1-5; the D is unclear. The ends were cut back, 1 base at V and 4 bases at J, with 5 bases in the middle. This CDR3 comprises 13 residues. This CDR3 reads CASSLDANQPQHF. CDR3 DNA: TGTGCCAGCAGTTTAGACGCTAATCAGCCCCAGCATTTT.

In this sample, this clonotype turned up many times. The CDR3 DNA sequence: TGTGCCAGCAGCTCTGACGGAAATAATTCACCCCTCCACTTT. Translation: CASSSDGNNSPLHF. The chain is built from TRBV7-6 and TRBJ1-6, with D unresolved. The CDR3 totals 14 residues. The germline CDR1 and CDR2 sequences are SGHVS and FNYEAQ. V was shortened by 4 bases and J by 5 bases, with 9 bases between the two germline ends.